One and the same sample provided the 20 T cell receptor beta chains below, sequenced in a study of T-cell memory formation after mild COVID-19 (dated by TCRdb to about 2021). The library came from 5' RACE. Instrument used: Illumina NovaSeq 6000. The raw public data were reprocessed by TCRdb itself: fastp quality trimming at Q25, MiXCR clonotype calling, in-frame beta chains only. Each entry is one CDR3 protein sequence, shown with its most common DNA and genes. Here the sample has 350,000 to 400,000 distinct CDR3 sequences; around an eighth occur a single time. The ten largest account for roughly 22% of the sample. Sample: PBMCs or a T cell subset sorted from them (not recorded which). The receptors originated from a man in his late teens or twenties who had mild COVID-19 (a few samples of this study predate the infection). The sample titles of this study are shuffled in the database, so cell type and time point are left out; the donor was told from shared clones.

The chain is built from TRBV29-1 and TRBJ2-5, with 7 bases aligning to TRBD1. The CDR3 extends over 13 amino acids. Losses at the gene ends were 6 bases for V and 4 bases for J; bases not matched to a gene: 8. CDR1 is SQVTM, CDR2 ANQGSEA, per germline. This CDR3 is CSVTRDRAETQYF. The CDR3, as DNA: TGCAGCGTCACACGAGACAGGGCAGAGACCCAGTACTTC.

The sample holds a few counts of this clonotype. This sequence joins TRBV12-3 or TRBV12-4 and TRBJ1-5; unclear D gene. V lost 5 bases to trimming and J lost 4 bases, with 15 bases between them. CDR3 length equals 15 residues. CDR3 amino acids: CASSPKVTGNQPQHF. CDR3 in DNA: TGTGCCAGCAGTCCGAAGGTTACCGGGAATCAGCCCCAGCATTTT.

The sample holds a few counts of this clonotype. The CDR3 region is CASNQGDQETQYF. The CDR3 DNA reads as TGTGCCAGCAACCAGGGAGACCAAGAGACCCAGTACTTC. V is TRBV6-2 or TRBV6-3 and J is TRBJ2-5; D is tentatively TRBD1 or TRBD2 (5 bases each). The CDR3 runs 13 residues. CDR1 is MNHEY and CDR2 is SVGEGT in the germline V gene. The V and J ends lost 7 bases and 0 bases respectively, with 9 bases between them.

This clonotype occurred a few times. The chain carries TRBV4-1 and TRBJ2-1, with D tentatively TRBD2 (6 bases). The germline gives CDR1 MGHRA, CDR2 YSYEKL. The CDR3 runs to 19 residues. Trimming left V 0 bases short and J 2 bases short, with 20 bases between. The CDR3 DNA reads as TGCGCCAGCAGCCAAGATGCGAGAATTCGACTAGGAACCTACAATGAGCAGTTCTTC. As protein: CASSQDARIRLGTYNEQFF.

In this sample, this clonotype turned up a few times. V usage is TRBV4-3 and J usage is TRBJ2-1, with TRBD2 identical over 10 bases. The germline V gene encodes CDR1 LGHNA and CDR2 YSLEER. There are 14 residues in the CDR3. The ends lost 1 base at V and 9 bases at J; junction bases unmatched: 3. The CDR3 reads CASSQVGLAVEQFF. The CDR3 coding sequence is TGCGCCAGCAGCCAAGTCGGACTAGCGGTTGAGCAGTTCTTC.

This clonotype occurred a few times. The genes are TRBV7-2 and TRBJ1-2, with D perhaps TRBD1 (5 bases). V was pared by 4 bases and J by 4 bases, with 13 bases between. From germline, CDR1 is SGHTA and CDR2 FQGNSA. CDR3 length equals 14 residues. CDR3 in DNA: TGTGCCAGCAGCTCATTCCAGGGCGGCTATGGCTACACCTTC. Encoded protein: CASSSFQGGYGYTF.

This clonotype was seen more than once but under ten times. The chain employs TRBV5-1 and TRBJ2-3; the match to TRBD2 covers 10 bases. Losses at the gene ends were 5 bases for V and 2 bases for J; bases not matched to a gene: 5. Per germline, CDR1 SGHRS and CDR2 YFSETQ. The CDR3 sequence is 15 residues long. In DNA form, the CDR3 reads TGCGCCAGCAGTACTAGCGGGGCGATCACAGATACGCAGTATTTT. Protein sequence: CASSTSGAITDTQYF.

The chain carries TRBV20-1 and TRBJ2-5; D uncertain. The germline gives CDR1 DFQATT, CDR2 SNEGSKA (reference sequence). This CDR3 is 12 amino acids long. The V and J ends lost 5 bases and 4 bases respectively, with 11 bases between them. The CDR3 spells CSASTRLETQYF. As DNA, the CDR3 is TGCAGTGCTTCAACCCGCTTAGAGACCCAGTACTTC.

There are a few counts of this clonotype. This sequence joins TRBV7-9 and TRBJ2-4; TRBD2 matches at 7 bases. The trim removed 1 base at V and 5 bases at J, leaving 8 bases unmatched. The germline V gene has CDR1 SEHNR and CDR2 FQNEAQ (reference sequence). This CDR3 has 16 residues. CDR3 nucleotide sequence: TGTGCCAGCAGCTTAGGCGGCCGGGGGAGGGAAAACATTCAGTACTTC. This sequence encodes CASSLGGRGRENIQYF.

CDR3 DNA: TGCGCCAGCACCCCCGGAGGCGCCCGAGATACGCAGTATTTT. This codes for CASTPGGARDTQYF. V gene TRBV10-2 combines with J gene TRBJ2-3; D possibly corresponds to TRBD2 (5 bases). V gave up 7 bases and J gave up 5 bases, with 16 bases separating them. The CDR3 is 14 amino acids. Per the germline V gene, CDR1 is WSHSY and CDR2 is SAAADI.

The chain couples TRBV4-3 to TRBJ2-3; 9 bases map to TRBD1. This CDR3 comprises 16 residues. Losses at the gene ends were 5 bases for V and 1 base for J; bases not matched to a gene: 7. CDR1 LGHNA and CDR2 YSLEER come from the germline V gene. The DNA of the CDR3 is TGCGCCAGCAGCGACGGACAGGGGTTCGGCACAGATACGCAGTATTTT. Translating gives CASSDGQGFGTDTQYF.

This clonotype was observed many times. This CDR3 reads CARKSDGYEQYV. CDR3 coding DNA: TGTGCCAGGAAGAGTGACGGGTACGAGCAGTACGTC. V gene TRBV19 combines with J gene TRBJ2-7, with D hard to call. V was cut by 9 bases and J by 4 bases, with 13 bases left in between. This CDR3 is built from 12 residues. Germline loops: CDR1 LNHDA, CDR2 SQIVND (reference sequence).

This clonotype was detected a few times. The V gene is TRBV7-2, the J gene TRBJ2-3; D gene ambiguous. There are 15 residues in the CDR3. The germline CDR1 and CDR2 sequences are SGHTA and FQGNSA. Trimming shortened V by 7 bases and J by 0 bases, and 14 bases separated the two germline ends. CDR3 nucleotides: TGTGCCAGCACCCTTAGAACGACTAGCACAGATACGCAGTATTTT. Translated, it gives CASTLRTTSTDTQYF.

The J gene is TRBJ2-2, the V gene TRBV5-1; D is possibly TRBD2 (5 bases). V was clipped by 4 bases and J by 5 bases, with 15 bases between them. CDR1 is SGHRS, CDR2 YFSETQ, per germline. CDR3 size: 15 residues. The CDR3 bases are TGCGCCAGCAGCACCGAGCGGAGTGGGACCGGGGAGCTGTTTTTT. This sequence encodes CASSTERSGTGELFF.

This clonotype has only a few counts. The CDR3 DNA reads TGTGCCAGCAGCTTGGATAATCGGTATGGCTACACCTTC. Encoded protein: CASSLDNRYGYTF. The chain carries TRBV5-6 and TRBJ1-2, with D unclear. Germline-derived CDR1 and CDR2 are SGHDT and YYEEEE. Trimming stripped 0 bases from V and 5 bases from J, with 8 bases between. The CDR3 sequence is 13 residues long. Full variable domain (outside the CDR3, taken from reference TRBV5-6 and TRBJ1-2): DAGVTQSPTHLIKTRGQQVTLRCSPKSGHDTVSWYQQALGQGPQFIFQYYEEEERQRGNFPDRFSGHQFPNYSSELNVNALLLGDSALYLCASSLDNRYGYTFGSGTRLTVV.

This clonotype was counted between two and nine times. This rearrangement joins TRBV12-5 to TRBJ2-2; 8 nucleotides agree with TRBD2. This CDR3 is built from 15 residues. Looked up from germline, CDR1 is LGHNT and CDR2 is FRNRAP. The V and J ends lost 4 bases and 4 bases, in that order; junction bases with no gene match: 5. CDR3 nucleotide sequence: TGTGCTAGTGGTTCTCGGGGGGGCCGCACCGGGGAGCTGTTTTTT. Translating it yields CASGSRGGRTGELFF. Variable domain in full (rest from reference TRBV12-5 and TRBJ2-2): DARVTQTPRHKVTEMGQEVTMRCQPILGHNTVFWYRQTMMQGLELLAYFRNRAPLDDSGMPKDRFSAEMPDATLATLKIQPSEPRDSAVYFCASGSRGGRTGELFFGEGSRLTVL.

There are a few counts of this clonotype. The chain uses TRBV7-2 and TRBJ1-4; TRBD1 might be the D (6 bases). CDR1 and CDR2 from the germline V gene are SGHTA and FQGNSA. Trimming left V 3 bases short and J 8 bases short, with 13 bases between. CDR3 length: 14 residues. The CDR3 loop reads CASSFGQHPEKLFF. The CDR3 DNA follows: TGTGCCAGCAGCTTCGGACAGCACCCGGAAAAACTGTTTTTT.

This clonotype has more than one count but fewer than ten. V gene TRBV15 combines with J gene TRBJ1-1; no reliable D call. The CDR3 length is 13 residues. Germline loops: CDR1 LNHNV, CDR2 YYDKDF (reference sequence). With 4 bases removed from V and 1 base from J, the gap between germline ends came to 7 bases. The chain's CDR3 is CATSTHKNTEAFF. In nucleotides, the CDR3 is TGTGCCACCAGCACTCACAAGAACACTGAAGCTTTCTTT.

This clonotype was found many times. The chain has TRBV7-2 and TRBJ1-4; D gene uncertain. The CDR3 runs 12 residues. The V gene's germline CDR1 is SGHTA and CDR2 FQGNSA. Trimming stripped 6 bases from V and 6 bases from J, with 8 bases between. The CDR3, as DNA: TGTGCCAGCAGGGAAAACGATGAAAAACTGTTTTTT. Amino acid sequence: CASRENDEKLFF.

The sample holds a few counts of this clonotype. The chain joins TRBV4-1 to TRBJ2-5, with 8 bases matching TRBD2. Unmatched junction bases numbered 9, after V lost 2 bases and J lost 4 bases. Germline values: CDR1 MGHRA, CDR2 YSYEKL. The CDR3 is 16 amino acids. The CDR3 DNA is TGCGCCAGCAGCCAATCCCCCGGGACTAGAAGAGAGACCCAGTACTTC. Translation gives CASSQSPGTRRETQYF.